A single sample gave rise to the 27 T cell receptor beta chains below, sequenced in a study of T cell responses to AZD1222 COVID-19 vaccine. The method was immunoSEQ multiplex PCR; TCRdb's version includes in-frame clones alone and lacks a portion of them. Among 65,000 to 100,000 clones listed, about 91% were seen once. The sample here was peripheral blood, taken 28 days after the second AZD1222 dose. These receptors were collected from an adult who received the AZD1222 COVID-19 vaccine.

Points on this clone: The sample has other DNA sequences that encode this CDR3 too. The rearrangement uses TRBV5-1 and TRBJ2-1, with 8 bases aligning to TRBD1. CDR1 and CDR2 (germline): SGHRS, YFSETQ. V shed 2 bases, J shed 0 bases, and the junction held 1 base outside the gene matches. CDR3 length equals 15 residues. The CDR3 loop is CASSLTGGSYNEQFF. CDR3 nucleotide sequence: TGCGCCAGCAGCTTAACAGGGGGCTCCTACAATGAGCAGTTCTTC.

V and J are TRBV11-3 and TRBJ2-1, with D uncertain. From germline, CDR1 is SGHNT and CDR2 YENEEA. V shed 1 base and J shed 7 bases, with 8 bases lying between them. The CDR3 is made up of 13 amino acids. CDR3 DNA sequence: TGTGCCAGCAGCTTAGGGATCGGAAATGAGCAGTTCTTC. It is translated as CASSLGIGNEQFF. Full variable domain (remainder filled in from reference TRBV11-3 and TRBJ2-1): EAGVVQSPRYKIIEKKQPVAFWCNPISGHNTLYWYLQNLGQGPELLIRYENEEAVDDSQLPKDRFSAERLKGVDSTLKIQPAELGDSAVYLCASSLGIGNEQFFGPGTRLTVL.

This chain connects TRBV7-6 to TRBJ1-5; D not resolved. V was cut by 1 base and J by 1 base, with 8 bases left in between. CDR3 length: 15 residues. CDR1 is SGHVS and CDR2 is FNYEAQ in the germline V gene. CDR3 coding DNA: TGTGCCAGCAGCTTAGGCAGGCACAGCAATCAGCCCCAGCATTTT. Encoded protein: CASSLGRHSNQPQHF. Combining the CDR3 with reference TRBV7-6 and TRBJ1-5 gives the whole variable domain GAGVSQSPRYKVTKRGQDVALRCDPISGHVSLYWYRQALGQGPEFLTYFNYEAQQDKSGLPNDRFSAERPEGSISTLTIQRTEQRDSAMYRCASSLGRHSNQPQHFGDGTRLSIL.

The rearrangement joins TRBV6-5 to TRBJ2-5, with TRBD2 matching over 9 bases. V shed 10 bases and J 4 bases; nucleotides not matched to a gene: 10. Germline lookup yields CDR1 MNHEY and CDR2 SVGAGI. This CDR3 is built from 14 residues. The CDR3 DNA sequence: TGTGCCACCGCCCCCCTAGCGGGATCAGAGACCCAGTACTTC. It specifies CATAPLAGSETQYF.

This chain links TRBV11-3 with TRBJ2-1, with D hard to call. The length of the CDR3 is 14 residues. CDR1 is SGHNT, CDR2 YENEEA, per germline. V was shortened by 5 bases and J by 2 bases, with 10 bases between the two germline ends. CDR3 sequence reads: CASSRTRTYNEQFF. The CDR3 DNA reads TGTGCCAGCAGCCGTACCAGAACCTACAATGAGCAGTTCTTC.

This clone appeared once. The V and J genes are TRBV12-3 or TRBV12-4 and TRBJ1-5; D unresolved. V was trimmed by 3 bases and J by 7 bases, leaving 4 bases between them. There are 11 residues in the CDR3. Written as DNA, the CDR3 is TGTGCCAGCAGTTTGGGACAGCCCCAGCATTTT. The encoded protein is CASSLGQPQHF.

The V call is TRBV2, the J call TRBJ2-3; 8 bases are shared with TRBD1. CDR3 length: 15 residues. Trimming at V came to 6 bases and at J to 8 bases, leaving 13 bases not matched to a gene. Germline CDR1 reads SNHLY; CDR2 reads FYNNEI. CDR3 DNA: TGTGCCAGCAGCAGCGAGGACAGGGCCGGTGGTACGCAGTATTTT. Its translation: CASSSEDRAGGTQYF.

The chain is built from TRBV9 and TRBJ2-2, with TRBD2 identical over 8 bases. This CDR3 region has 14 residues. Trimming at V came to 5 bases and at J to 6 bases, leaving 6 bases not matched to a gene. Germline V lookup: CDR1 SGDLS, CDR2 YYNGEE. This CDR3 reads CASSQAGVAGELFF. The CDR3 nucleotides read TGTGCCAGCAGTCAAGCGGGGGTGGCCGGGGAGCTGTTTTTT.

The chain is built from TRBV23-1 and TRBJ2-5; D is undetermined. TRBV23-1 is an ORF for which the function is uncertain. CDR3 length equals 15 residues. The germline V and J ends were trimmed by 3 bases and 5 bases, with 16 bases remaining between them. CDR3 residues: CASSHNLRSRETQYF. CDR3 in DNA: TGCGCCAGCAGTCATAACCTCAGGAGCAGGGAGACCCAGTACTTC.

V and J are TRBV10-1 and TRBJ2-3; either TRBD1 or TRBD2 may supply D (5 bases each). The V gene's germline CDR1 is WNHNN and CDR2 SYGVQD (reference sequence). Trimming shortened V by 0 bases and J by 6 bases, and 7 bases separated the two germline ends. The length of the CDR3 is 13 residues. CDR3 amino acids: CASSESRGDTQYF. CDR3 coding DNA: TGCGCCAGCAGTGAGTCGAGGGGTGATACGCAGTATTTT.

The genes are TRBV6-5 and TRBJ2-7, with D perhaps matching TRBD2 (6 bases). Germline V lookup: CDR1 MNHEY, CDR2 SVGAGI. V was cut by 8 bases and J by 6 bases, with 17 bases left in between. The CDR3 runs to 13 residues. This CDR3 reads CASGLPWEVEQYF. The CDR3 DNA follows: TGTGCCAGCGGACTACCCTGGGAGGTCGAGCAGTACTTC.

This chain joins TRBV4-3 and TRBJ1-1; D not resolved. This CDR3 contains 15 residues. The V and J ends lost 6 bases and 5 bases respectively, with 19 bases between them. Germline V gene data show CDR1 as LGHNA and CDR2 as YSLEER. DNA for the CDR3: TGCGCCAGCAGACGCGACACTAGGACTTGGACTGAAGCTTTCTTT. This codes for CASRRDTRTWTEAFF.

The chain links TRBV13 to TRBJ1-3, with D unresolved. Germline V gene lookup returns CDR1 PRHDT and CDR2 FYEKMQ (reference sequence). The length of the CDR3 is 17 residues. V lost 2 bases to trimming and J lost 0 bases, with 14 bases between them. The CDR3 DNA reads TGTGCCAGCAGCTTAAGGCAAGGACGAGCCTCTGGAAACACCATATATTTT. It specifies CASSLRQGRASGNTIYF.

The V and J genes are TRBV4-3 and TRBJ2-5, with 12 nucleotides matching TRBD2. Germline V gives CDR1 LGHNA, CDR2 YSLEER. Germline trimming cut 2 bases from V and 0 bases from J; bases unmatched to any gene: 4. The CDR3 runs 17 residues. CDR3 nucleotides: TGCGCCAGCAGCCAATCCGGACTAGCGGGGTACCAAGAGACCCAGTACTTC. Translated: CASSQSGLAGYQETQYF.

J is TRBJ1-1 and V is TRBV5-1, with D perhaps TRBD1 (6 bases). The germline CDR1 and CDR2 sequences are SGHRS and YFSETQ. The V and J ends lost 0 bases and 0 bases respectively, with 6 bases between them. This CDR3 comprises 14 residues. The CDR3 reads CASSLEGVNTEAFF. The CDR3 DNA reads TGCGCCAGCAGCTTGGAGGGGGTGAACACTGAAGCTTTCTTT.

CDR3 amino acids: CASSLGQGVYEQYF. DNA for the CDR3: TGTGCCAGCAGCTTAGGACAGGGGGTCTACGAGCAGTACTTC. This chain uses TRBV11-1 with TRBJ2-7; 9 nucleotides line up with TRBD1. The CDR3 consists of 14 residues. Germline trimming cut 1 base from V and 3 bases from J; bases unmatched to any gene: 1. The germline V gene has CDR1 SGHAT and CDR2 FQDESV (reference sequence).

This chain links TRBV29-1 with TRBJ2-7; TRBD2 agrees at 12 bases. CDR3 length equals 14 residues. J lost 2 bases, V lost 7 bases, and 6 bases had no gene match. CDR1 and CDR2 (germline): SQVTM, ANQGSEA. CDR3 in amino acids: CSALRTSGTYEQYF. In DNA form, the CDR3 reads TGCAGCGCGTTGAGGACTAGCGGGACCTACGAGCAGTACTTC.

This clone was seen a handful of times. The chain carries TRBV6-5 and TRBJ1-2; the match to TRBD1 covers 9 bases. The CDR3 is made up of 13 amino acids. Germline values: CDR1 MNHEY, CDR2 SVGAGI. Unmatched junction bases numbered 7, after V lost 6 bases and J lost 8 bases. This CDR3 reads CASRPGTGKGYTF. The DNA of the CDR3 is TGTGCCAGCAGGCCCGGGACAGGGAAGGGCTACACCTTC.

The V call is TRBV19, the J call TRBJ1-5; TRBD1 aligns across 7 bases. V was clipped by 3 bases and J by 4 bases; unmatched bases: 9. This CDR3 comprises 16 residues. Germline CDR1 LNHDA, CDR2 SQIVND (reference sequence). In DNA form, the CDR3 reads TGTGCCAGTAGTATCCCGTGGGGGACAGTTAATCAGCCCCAGCATTTT. Translating it yields CASSIPWGTVNQPQHF.

This rearrangement joins TRBV11-3 to TRBJ2-7; the match to TRBD2 covers 8 bases. Germline loops: CDR1 SGHNT, CDR2 YENEEA. J lost 6 bases, V lost 1 base, and 8 bases had no gene match. The CDR3 is 15 residues long. Written as DNA, the CDR3 is TGTGCCAGCAGCTTAGCCCCTAGCGGGTCTAGCGAGCAGTACTTC. Translating it yields CASSLAPSGSSEQYF.

To note about this clone: One end of the junction varies from germline; a read error may be responsible. V usage is TRBV5-8 and J usage is TRBJ2-1, with a tentative D call TRBD2 (5 bases). From germline, CDR1 is SGHTS and CDR2 YDEGEE. CDR3 length: 16 residues. CDR3 DNA sequence: TGTGCCAGCAACTTGGCTACTAGTTTCGCCTACAATGAGCAGTTCTTC. It is translated as CASNLATSFAYNEQFF.

The rearrangement uses TRBV27 and TRBJ1-2; D not certain. V was pared by 6 bases and J by 2 bases, with 16 bases between. The germline gives CDR1 MNHEY, CDR2 SMNVEV (reference sequence). The CDR3 length is 15 residues. The CDR3 here is CASSSFYSLNYGYTF. The CDR3 DNA sequence: TGTGCCAGCAGCTCGTTCTACAGTTTAAACTATGGCTACACCTTC.

As concerns this clone: The same CDR3 can be traced to other DNA sequences in this sample. This rearrangement joins TRBV6-1 to TRBJ2-7, with TRBD2 matching over 7 bases. Looked up from germline, CDR1 is MNHNS and CDR2 is SASEGT. Trimming cost V 0 bases and J 0 bases; bases outside gene matches: 2. The CDR3 length is 15 residues. The CDR3 is CASSEAGGNSYEQYF. The DNA of the CDR3 is TGTGCCAGCAGTGAAGCGGGGGGGAACTCCTACGAGCAGTACTTC.

The rearrangement links TRBV5-1 to TRBJ2-1; 7 nucleotides agree with TRBD1. The CDR3 extends over 15 amino acids. From germline, CDR1 is SGHRS and CDR2 YFSETQ. V lost 3 bases, J lost 4 bases, and 7 bases stayed unmatched. CDR3 DNA: TGCGCCAGCAGCTCCCGACAGGGTGGATACAATGAGCAGTTCTTC. Protein: CASSSRQGGYNEQFF.

The chain combines TRBV9 with TRBJ2-1, with 9 bases fitting TRBD1. This CDR3 is built from 13 residues. CDR1 and CDR2 from the germline V gene are SGDLS and YYNGEE. Trimming cost V 2 bases and J 6 bases; bases outside gene matches: 0. The DNA of the CDR3 is TGTGCCAGCAGCGTGGGACAGGGCAATGAGCAGTTCTTC. Encoded protein: CASSVGQGNEQFF.

J is TRBJ2-2 and V is TRBV4-2; 9 nucleotides match TRBD2. CDR1 LGHNA and CDR2 YNFKEQ come from the germline V gene. CDR3 length: 16 residues. J gave up 4 bases and V 2 bases, and 5 bases lay outside the gene matches. CDR3 loop: CASSQRDSGGTGELFF. CDR3 sequence (DNA): TGTGCCAGCAGCCAACGGGATAGCGGGGGCACCGGGGAGCTGTTTTTT.

The chain recombines TRBV9 with TRBJ1-1; D is uncertain. The CDR3 is made up of 15 amino acids. Germline CDR1 SGDLS, CDR2 YYNGEE. The V and J ends lost 0 bases and 4 bases respectively, with 13 bases between them. CDR3 bases: TGTGCCAGCAGCGTAGAAGGGATTAGGAGCACTGAAGCTTTCTTT. Its translation is CASSVEGIRSTEAFF. Based on the CDR3 plus reference TRBV9 and TRBJ1-1, the full variable domain is DSGVTQTPKHLITATGQRVTLRCSPRSGDLSVYWYQQSLDQGLQFLIQYYNGEERAKGNILERFSAQQFPDLHSELNLSSLELGDSALYFCASSVEGIRSTEAFFGQGTRLTVV.